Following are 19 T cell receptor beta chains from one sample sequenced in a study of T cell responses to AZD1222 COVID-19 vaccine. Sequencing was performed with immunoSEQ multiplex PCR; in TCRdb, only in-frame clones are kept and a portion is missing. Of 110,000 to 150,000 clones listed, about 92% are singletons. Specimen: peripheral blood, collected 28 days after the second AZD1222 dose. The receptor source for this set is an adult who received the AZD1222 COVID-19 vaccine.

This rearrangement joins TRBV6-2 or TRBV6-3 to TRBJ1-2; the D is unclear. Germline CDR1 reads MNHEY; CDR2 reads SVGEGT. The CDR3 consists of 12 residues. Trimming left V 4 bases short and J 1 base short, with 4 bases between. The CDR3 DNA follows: TGTGCCAGCAGTTCCCATAACTATGGCTACACCTTC. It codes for CASSSHNYGYTF.

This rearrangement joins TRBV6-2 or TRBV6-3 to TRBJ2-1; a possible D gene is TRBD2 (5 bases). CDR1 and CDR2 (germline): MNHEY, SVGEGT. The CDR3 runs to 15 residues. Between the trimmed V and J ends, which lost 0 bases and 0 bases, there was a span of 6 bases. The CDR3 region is CASSYSGNSYNEQFF. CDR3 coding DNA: TGTGCCAGCAGTTACTCCGGGAACTCCTACAATGAGCAGTTCTTC.

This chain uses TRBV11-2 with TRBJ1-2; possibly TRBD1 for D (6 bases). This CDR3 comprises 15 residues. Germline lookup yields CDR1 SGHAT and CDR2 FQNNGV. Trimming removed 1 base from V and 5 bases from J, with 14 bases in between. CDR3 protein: CASSLVRTVSYGYTF. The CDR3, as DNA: TGTGCCAGCAGCTTAGTTCGGACAGTTTCATATGGCTACACCTTC.

The CDR3 sequence is CASSAGADYGYTF. The CDR3 nucleotides read TGTGCCAGCAGTGCAGGGGCTGACTATGGCTACACCTTC. V gene TRBV25-1 combines with J gene TRBJ1-2; D might be TRBD1 (6 bases). The length of the CDR3 is 13 residues. The germline V and J ends were trimmed by 4 bases and 3 bases, with 9 bases remaining between them. The germline gives CDR1 MGHDK, CDR2 SYGVNS.

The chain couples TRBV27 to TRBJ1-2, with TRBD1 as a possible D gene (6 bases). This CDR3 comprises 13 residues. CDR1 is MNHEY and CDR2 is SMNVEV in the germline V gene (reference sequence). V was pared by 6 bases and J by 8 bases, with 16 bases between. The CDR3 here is CASRPQGGQGYTF. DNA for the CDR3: TGTGCCAGCAGGCCCCAAGGGGGGCAGGGCTACACCTTC.

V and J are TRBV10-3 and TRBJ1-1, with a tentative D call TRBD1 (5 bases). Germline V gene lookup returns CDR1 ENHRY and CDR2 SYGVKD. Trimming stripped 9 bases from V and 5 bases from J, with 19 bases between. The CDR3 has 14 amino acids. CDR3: CAIWTQGEGTEAFF. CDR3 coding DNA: TGTGCCATTTGGACACAAGGAGAGGGGACTGAAGCTTTCTTT.

This CDR3 reads CASSTPMNTEAFF. The CDR3 region has the DNA TGTGCCAGCAGTACACCTATGAACACTGAAGCTTTCTTT. The chain joins TRBV6-5 to TRBJ1-1, with unresolved D. This CDR3 is 13 amino acids long. Trimming shortened V by 5 bases and J by 0 bases, and 7 bases separated the two germline ends. From germline, CDR1 is MNHEY and CDR2 SVGAGI.

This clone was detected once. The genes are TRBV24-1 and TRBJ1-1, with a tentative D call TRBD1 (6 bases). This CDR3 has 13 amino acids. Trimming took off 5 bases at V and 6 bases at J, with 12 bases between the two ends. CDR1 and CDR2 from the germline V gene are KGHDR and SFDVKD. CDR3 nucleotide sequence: TGTGCCACCAGTGGGAAAGGGGGAGCTGAAGCTTTCTTT. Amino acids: CATSGKGGAEAFF.

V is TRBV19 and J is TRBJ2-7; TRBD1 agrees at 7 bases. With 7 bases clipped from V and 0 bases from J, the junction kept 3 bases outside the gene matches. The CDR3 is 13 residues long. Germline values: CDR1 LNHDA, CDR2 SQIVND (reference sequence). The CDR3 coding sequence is TGTGCCAGTACCACAGGGGACTCCTACGAGCAGTACTTC. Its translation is CASTTGDSYEQYF.

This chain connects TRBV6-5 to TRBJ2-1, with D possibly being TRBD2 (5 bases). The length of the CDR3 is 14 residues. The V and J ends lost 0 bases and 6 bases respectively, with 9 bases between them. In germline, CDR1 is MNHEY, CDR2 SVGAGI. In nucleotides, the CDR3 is TGTGCCAGCAGTTACTCCGGCCGGGGCAATGAGCAGTTCTTC. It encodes CASSYSGRGNEQFF.

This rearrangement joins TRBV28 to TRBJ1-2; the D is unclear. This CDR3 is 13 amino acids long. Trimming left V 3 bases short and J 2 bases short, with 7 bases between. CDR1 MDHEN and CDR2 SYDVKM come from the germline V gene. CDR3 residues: CASSLSGNYGYTF. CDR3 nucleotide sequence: TGTGCCAGCAGTTTGTCGGGGAACTATGGCTACACCTTC.

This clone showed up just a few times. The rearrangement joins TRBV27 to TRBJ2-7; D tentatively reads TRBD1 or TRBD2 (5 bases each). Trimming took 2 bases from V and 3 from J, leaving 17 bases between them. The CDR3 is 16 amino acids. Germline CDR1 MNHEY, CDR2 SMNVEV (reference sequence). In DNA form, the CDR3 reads TGTGCCAGCAGTTTACTCGGGGCCGCAACAAACTACGAGCAGTACTTC. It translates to CASSLLGAATNYEQYF.

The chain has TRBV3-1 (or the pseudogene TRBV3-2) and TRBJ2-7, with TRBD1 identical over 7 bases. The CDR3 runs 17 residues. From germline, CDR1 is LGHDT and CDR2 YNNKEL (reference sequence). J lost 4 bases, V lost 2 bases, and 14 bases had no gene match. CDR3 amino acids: CASSQTGTRGGLYEQYF. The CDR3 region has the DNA TGTGCCAGCAGCCAAACCGGGACCCGAGGGGGCTTATACGAGCAGTACTTC.

The CDR3 loop reads CASSFGHLSGNTIYF. The CDR3 DNA is TGTGCCAGCAGCTTCGGACACCTCTCTGGAAACACCATATATTTT. The V and J genes are TRBV5-6 and TRBJ1-3; D may be TRBD1 (5 bases). CDR1 is SGHDT and CDR2 is YYEEEE in the germline V gene. V shed 2 bases and J shed 0 bases, with 9 bases lying between them. The CDR3 covers 15 residues.

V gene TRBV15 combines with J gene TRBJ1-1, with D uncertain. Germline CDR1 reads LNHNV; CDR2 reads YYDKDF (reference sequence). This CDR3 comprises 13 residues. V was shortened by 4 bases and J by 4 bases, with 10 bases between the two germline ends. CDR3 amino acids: CATSIFHATEAFF. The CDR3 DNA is TGTGCCACCAGCATCTTCCACGCCACTGAAGCTTTCTTT.

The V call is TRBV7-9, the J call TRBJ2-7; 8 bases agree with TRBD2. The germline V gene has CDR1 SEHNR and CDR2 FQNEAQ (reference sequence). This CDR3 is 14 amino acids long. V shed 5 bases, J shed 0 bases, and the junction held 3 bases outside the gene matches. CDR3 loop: CASSRSGISYEQYF. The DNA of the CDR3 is TGTGCCAGCAGCCGTAGCGGGATCTCCTACGAGCAGTACTTC. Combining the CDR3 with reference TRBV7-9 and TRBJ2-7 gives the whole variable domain DTGVSQNPRHKITKRGQNVTFRCDPISEHNRLYWYRQTLGQGPEFLTYFQNEAQLEKSRLLSDRFSAERPKGSFSTLEIQRTEQGDSAMYLCASSRSGISYEQYFGPGTRLTVT.

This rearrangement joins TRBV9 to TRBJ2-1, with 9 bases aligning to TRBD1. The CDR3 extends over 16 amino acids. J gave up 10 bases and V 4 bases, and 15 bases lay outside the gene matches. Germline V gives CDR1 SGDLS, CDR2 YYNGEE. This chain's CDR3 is CASSTGRTGALGEQFF. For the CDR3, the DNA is TGTGCCAGCAGCACAGGTCGGACAGGGGCCCTAGGGGAGCAGTTCTTC.

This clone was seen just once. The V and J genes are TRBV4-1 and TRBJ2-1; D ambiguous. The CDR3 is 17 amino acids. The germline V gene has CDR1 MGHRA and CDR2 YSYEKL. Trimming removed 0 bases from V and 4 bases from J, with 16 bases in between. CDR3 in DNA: TGCGCCAGCAGCCAAGATCGCGGCGGTACCCTTTACAATGAGCAGTTCTTC. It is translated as CASSQDRGGTLYNEQFF.

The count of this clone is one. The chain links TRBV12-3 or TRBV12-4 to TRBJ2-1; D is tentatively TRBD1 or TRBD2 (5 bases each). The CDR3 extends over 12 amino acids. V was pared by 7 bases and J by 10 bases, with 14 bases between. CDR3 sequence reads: CASTAGAEEQFF. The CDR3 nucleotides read TGTGCCAGCACGGCCGGGGCGGAGGAGCAGTTCTTC.